This T cell receptor (beta chain) comes out of a study of T-cell reconstitution after alpha-beta-depleted transplantation in children. This CDR3 contains 16 residues. Germline CDR1 reads SGHVS; CDR2 reads FNYEAQ. The V gene end was trimmed by 5 bases and the J gene end by 8 bases; junction bases not matched to a gene: 14. Turning to this clonotype: The target antigen is unknown.

The library targeted TCRbeta and was prepared with unique molecular identifiers. TCRdb fed the PCR reads into MiXCR, producing one record per CDR3 protein. The sample records under 850,000 distinct CDR3 sequences, 13% being singletons. Study conclusions and caveats: Where some patients showed high TCRbeta diversity at day 60, it came from recipient T cells and thymic progenitors that had survived. Most T-cell counts and diversity one year after the transplant came from T cells that were newly produced. Expanded graft clones numbering several hundred reportedly gave rise to alpha-beta T cells about two months after transplant.

This receptor was identified in a girl aged 2 to 9 with congenital amegakaryocytic thrombocytopenia, due to receive a stem cell transplant. The gene calls are TRBV7-6 and TRBJ2-1; 8 bases are shared with TRBD1. Sequencing was performed on PBMCs, taken before TCRalphabeta/CD19-depleted stem cell transplant. The CDR3 DNA follows: TGTGCCAGCAGCCCCACCCTTGGACAGGGCTCATATGAGCAGTTCTTC. Amino acid sequence: CASSPTLGQGSYEQFF.